The 27 T cell receptor beta chains presented below share a single source sample, sequenced in a study of shared clonotypes between healthy human individuals. Some clones are missing from TCRdb's copy, which holds only in-frame ones; the method was immunoSEQ multiplex PCR. Of 950,000 to 1,100,000 clones listed, about 77% are singletons. Specimen: memory CD4+ T cells sorted from blood. The sample's subset: CD45RA-negative fraction. The receptors originated from a man younger than 35 in good health.

The chain joins TRBV10-3 to TRBJ2-2; 7 bases agree with TRBD2. CDR3 length: 14 amino acids. Germline trimming cut 4 bases from V and 5 bases from J; bases unmatched to any gene: 4. The V gene's germline CDR1 is ENHRY and CDR2 SYGVKD. The CDR3, as DNA: TGTGCCATCAGTGGTAGGGAGGGGACCGGGGAGCTGTTTTTT. Translated, it gives CAISGREGTGELFF.

This clone was recorded only once. The CDR3 DNA follows: TGTGCCAGCAGGGTGACAGGGCCCTCCTACGAGCAGTACTTC. It codes for CASRVTGPSYEQYF. V gene TRBV2 combines with J gene TRBJ2-7; 7 nucleotides align to TRBD1. With V trimmed by 6 bases and J by 0 bases, 5 bases remained unmatched. This CDR3 has 14 amino acids. CDR1 is SNHLY and CDR2 is FYNNEI in the germline V gene.

This chain links TRBV18 with TRBJ2-2; D is perhaps TRBD1 (5 bases). V was trimmed by 0 bases and J by 6 bases, leaving 8 bases between them. The CDR3 contains 14 residues. From germline, CDR1 is KGHSH and CDR2 LQKENI. CDR3 coding DNA: TGTGCCAGCTCACCACCGGCAGGGTCCGGGGAGCTGTTTTTT. This sequence encodes CASSPPAGSGELFF. Variable domain in full (rest from reference TRBV18 and TRBJ2-2): NAGVMQNPRHLVRRRGQEARLRCSPMKGHSHVYWYRQLPEEGLKFMVYLQKENIIDESGMPKERFSAEFPKEGPSILRIQQVVRGDSAAYFCASSPPAGSGELFFGEGSRLTVL.

The genes are TRBV4-1 and TRBJ2-2; 8 nucleotides line up with TRBD2. CDR1 and CDR2 (germline): MGHRA, YSYEKL. Trimming at V came to 2 bases and at J to 1 base, leaving 12 bases not matched to a gene. There are 19 residues in the CDR3. This CDR3 reads CASSQRLSGGTLNTGELFF. The CDR3 nucleotides read TGCGCCAGCAGCCAAAGACTGAGCGGGGGAACCTTGAACACCGGGGAGCTGTTTTTT.

The table lists this clone with a count of one. This chain links TRBV5-5 with TRBJ2-3, with 7 nucleotides matching TRBD1. The CDR3 has 14 residues. Trimming removed 1 base from V and 5 bases from J; junction bases left unmatched: 4. Germline lookup yields CDR1 SGHKS and CDR2 YYEKEE (reference sequence). This CDR3 is CASSLQQGRDTQYF. The CDR3 DNA follows: TGTGCCAGCAGCTTGCAACAGGGGAGAGATACGCAGTATTTT.

This clone was observed a few times. The chain couples TRBV19 to TRBJ1-2; 8 nucleotides agree with TRBD1. With 7 bases clipped from V and 7 bases from J, the junction kept 11 bases outside the gene matches. Germline V gene data show CDR1 as LNHDA and CDR2 as SQIVND (reference sequence). The CDR3 totals 14 residues. CDR3 in amino acids: CASKGRQGTGGYTF. CDR3 sequence (DNA): TGTGCCAGTAAGGGGAGACAGGGGACGGGTGGCTACACCTTC.

The chain has TRBV2 and TRBJ2-1, with D perhaps TRBD2 (5 bases). Germline CDR1 reads SNHLY; CDR2 reads FYNNEI. V gave up 4 bases and J gave up 6 bases, with 13 bases separating them. CDR3 length: 14 amino acids. DNA of the CDR3: TGTGCCAGCAGTGCTCAACTAGTCCGCAATGAGCAGTTCTTC. As protein: CASSAQLVRNEQFF. Drawing the rest from reference TRBV2 and TRBJ2-1, the complete variable domain is EPEVTQTPSHQVTQMGQEVILRCVPISNHLYFYWYRQILGQKVEFLVSFYNNEISEKSEIFDDQFSVERPDGSNFTLKIRSTKLEDSAMYFCASSAQLVRNEQFFGPGTRLTVL.

The V gene is TRBV6-1, the J gene TRBJ2-3; 7 bases line up with TRBD2. CDR1 MNHNS and CDR2 SASEGT come from the germline V gene. The CDR3 runs 13 residues. This chain's CDR3 is CLLGGTITDTQYF. Written as DNA, the CDR3 is TGTCTTCTCGGGGGGACGATCACAGATACGCAGTATTTT.

Details on this clone: This specimen includes other DNA sequences encoding the same CDR3. CDR3 DNA: TGTGCCAGCAGCCCCCAGGGCAGCTATGGCTACACCTTC. It codes for CASSPQGSYGYTF. This chain connects TRBV7-2 to TRBJ1-2, with D perhaps matching TRBD1 (5 bases). V dropped 5 bases and J dropped 4 bases, with 11 bases sitting between them. The CDR3 contains 13 residues. CDR1 is SGHTA and CDR2 is FQGNSA in the germline V gene.

V is TRBV29-1 and J is TRBJ1-2; the D is unclear. The V gene's germline CDR1 is SQVTM and CDR2 ANQGSEA. Between the trimmed V and J ends, which lost 6 bases and 14 bases, there was a span of 22 bases. CDR3 length: 12 amino acids. The DNA for the CDR3 is TGCAGCGTGGCCGGTGGGCGCACGTTCGGGACCTTC. Translated, it gives CSVAGGRTFGTF.

The V gene is TRBV19, the J gene TRBJ1-5, with D possibly being TRBD1 (6 bases). This CDR3 region has 14 residues. Germline CDR1 is LNHDA and CDR2 is SQIVND (reference sequence). Trimming left V 8 bases short and J 5 bases short, with 16 bases between. DNA for the CDR3: TGTGCCAGTGAGGCCGGGCAGGGGTATCAGCCCCAGCATTTT. Its translation: CASEAGQGYQPQHF.

The chain joins TRBV19 to TRBJ2-2; no firm D call. The germline gives CDR1 LNHDA, CDR2 SQIVND (reference sequence). The CDR3 covers 14 residues. V dropped 5 bases and J dropped 1 base, with 8 bases sitting between them. CDR3 region: CASSWRQNTGELFF. CDR3 nucleotide sequence: TGTGCCAGTAGTTGGCGACAGAACACCGGGGAGCTGTTTTTT.

This clone showed up just a few times. The chain combines TRBV6-6 with TRBJ2-7; 7 bases align to TRBD2. Germline V lookup: CDR1 MNHNY, CDR2 SVGAGI (reference sequence). V was pared by 3 bases and J by 3 bases, with 11 bases of the junction left unmatched. The CDR3 totals 16 residues. The CDR3 nucleotides read TGTGCCAGCAGTTATCGCTCTCCTAGCGGCGGCTACGAGCAGTACTTC. Translation: CASSYRSPSGGYEQYF.

V usage is TRBV6-1 and J usage is TRBJ2-3, with TRBD1 identical over 7 bases. The ends lost 5 bases at V and 0 bases at J; junction bases unmatched: 2. Germline CDR1 reads MNHNS; CDR2 reads SASEGT. There are 14 residues in the CDR3. The CDR3 spells CASSLGQSTDTQYF. The DNA for the CDR3 is TGTGCCAGCAGTTTGGGACAGAGCACAGATACGCAGTATTTT.

The chain carries TRBV6-1 and TRBJ1-2, with a tentative D call TRBD1 (6 bases). The V and J ends lost 6 bases and 7 bases respectively, with 21 bases between them. CDR1 MNHNS and CDR2 SASEGT come from the germline V gene. The CDR3 sequence is 15 residues long. CDR3 sequence: CASREQGSSPSGYTF. CDR3 DNA sequence: TGTGCCAGCAGGGAACAGGGAAGCAGCCCTAGTGGCTACACCTTC.

This chain connects TRBV30 to TRBJ2-7; D remains unclear. The CDR3 sequence is 13 residues long. V gave up 0 bases and J gave up 4 bases, with 10 bases separating them. Germline V gives CDR1 GTSNPN, CDR2 SVGIG (reference sequence). CDR3 sequence: CAWSVGEYYEQYF. The CDR3, as DNA: TGTGCCTGGAGTGTTGGTGAATATTACGAGCAGTACTTC.

The rearrangement joins TRBV7-2 to TRBJ2-7, with TRBD2 as a possible D gene (6 bases). This CDR3 spans 15 amino acids. Germline V gives CDR1 SGHTA, CDR2 FQGNSA. V lost 5 bases and J lost 0, with 14 bases in between. CDR3 in amino acids: CASSTLPGVSYEQYF. As DNA, the CDR3 is TGTGCCAGCAGCACCCTGCCGGGAGTCTCCTACGAGCAGTACTTC.

The chain's CDR3 is CASSLLHEGTDTQYF. The DNA of the CDR3 is TGTGCCAGCAGCTTGCTGCATGAAGGCACAGATACGCAGTATTTT. The rearrangement links TRBV7-6 to TRBJ2-3; no definite D call. The V gene lost 3 bases and the J gene lost 1 base, with 11 bases spanning the gap. This CDR3 comprises 15 residues. Germline V gene lookup returns CDR1 SGHVS and CDR2 FNYEAQ.

This clone was detected only once. Within the sample, other DNA sequences also encode this same CDR3. This chain uses TRBV28 with TRBJ1-2, with 9 bases that match TRBD1. The trim removed 5 bases at V and 5 bases at J, leaving 3 bases unmatched. The CDR3 contains 13 residues. In germline, CDR1 is MDHEN, CDR2 SYDVKM. CDR3 sequence: CASSLDRGYGYTF. CDR3 DNA sequence: TGTGCCAGCAGTCTGGACAGGGGATATGGCTACACCTTC.

The V and J genes are TRBV6-5 and TRBJ1-2; D is ambiguous. The germline gives CDR1 MNHEY, CDR2 SVGAGI. There are 14 residues in the CDR3. V lost 6 bases and J lost 4, with 15 bases in between. CDR3 coding DNA: TGTGCCAGCAGACCCAGAGGGCCTTTCTATGGCTACACCTTC. This gives the protein CASRPRGPFYGYTF.

This clone was counted ten times or more. The CDR3: CASQTGANVLTF. The CDR3, as DNA: TGTGCCAGCCAGACTGGGGCCAACGTCCTGACTTTC. The chain combines TRBV10-3 with TRBJ2-6; D remains unclear. The CDR3 length is 12 residues. CDR1 is ENHRY, CDR2 SYGVKD, per germline. Between the trimmed V and J ends, which lost 10 bases and 2 bases, there was a span of 6 bases.

This chain connects TRBV7-2 to TRBJ2-7; 7 nucleotides line up with TRBD1. Germline V lookup: CDR1 SGHTA, CDR2 FQGNSA. The ends lost 0 bases at V and 9 bases at J; junction bases unmatched: 8. The length of the CDR3 is 14 residues. The CDR3 region is CASSLAESPGGQYF. The CDR3 region has the DNA TGTGCCAGCAGCTTAGCGGAATCCCCAGGGGGGCAGTACTTC.

The chain recombines TRBV5-1 with TRBJ2-5, with D perhaps TRBD2 (6 bases). Germline V gene data show CDR1 as SGHRS and CDR2 as YFSETQ. This CDR3 comprises 15 residues. The V gene lost 1 base and the J gene lost 4 bases, with 14 bases spanning the gap. The CDR3: CASSLNGGGLETQYF. The CDR3, as DNA: TGCGCCAGCAGCTTGAACGGGGGAGGTTTAGAGACCCAGTACTTC.

The V gene is TRBV2, the J gene TRBJ2-7; D is perhaps TRBD2 (6 bases). V gave up 7 bases and J gave up 2 bases, with 12 bases separating them. Germline loops: CDR1 SNHLY, CDR2 FYNNEI. The CDR3 extends over 13 amino acids. The CDR3 sequence: CASTRRGTYEQYF. CDR3 nucleotide sequence: TGTGCCAGCACCCGGAGGGGAACCTACGAGCAGTACTTC.

The rearrangement links TRBV28 to TRBJ2-7; 8 positions match TRBD2. This CDR3 spans 14 amino acids. Germline V CDR1 and CDR2: MDHEN, SYDVKM. Germline trimming cut 3 bases from V and 0 bases from J; bases unmatched to any gene: 1. CDR3 loop: CASSFGGVSYEQYF. The CDR3 DNA reads TGTGCCAGCAGTTTCGGGGGGGTCTCCTACGAGCAGTACTTC.

The rearrangement uses TRBV11-2 and TRBJ2-4, with unresolved D. Trimming shortened V by 2 bases and J by 0 bases, and 8 bases separated the two germline ends. The CDR3 has 15 residues. Germline V gene sequence: CDR1 SGHAT, CDR2 FQNNGV. In nucleotides, the CDR3 is TGTGCCAGCAGCTTAACCCAGTTAGCCAAAAACATTCAGTACTTC. Amino acids: CASSLTQLAKNIQYF.

The chain is built from TRBV9 and TRBJ2-2; D remains unclear. The CDR3 extends over 16 amino acids. V lost 0 bases to trimming and J lost 1 base, with 10 bases between them. Germline-derived CDR1 and CDR2 are SGDLS and YYNGEE. The CDR3 loop reads CASSVELRQNTGELFF. The CDR3 nucleotides are TGTGCCAGCAGCGTAGAATTGCGACAGAACACCGGGGAGCTGTTTTTT.